This T cell receptor beta chain was sequenced in a study of T cells in women clearing cervical HPV infection. Study-level background: Cases were women with histologically confirmed HPV16-related CIN3 or worse, including a couple of invasive cancers.

The CDR3 has 13 residues. CDR1 is LNHDA and CDR2 is SQIVND in the germline V gene (reference sequence). Some clones are missing from TCRdb's copy, which holds only in-frame ones; the method was immunoSEQ multiplex PCR. The sample holds some 40,000 clones. A word on this clone: The read terminates 3 residues before the CDR3 end, so the remaining end is supplied by the germline J gene.

The clonotype was recovered from a woman aged 18 to 75 with a cervical HPV16 infection that either progressed to CIN3+ or cleared (not recorded which). V and J are TRBV19 and TRBJ2-3; D is unresolved. The sequenced material came from blood buffy coat. The sequenced CDR3 bases are TGTGCCAGTAGCCCAACTTCAGGCTCGCCG. Amino acid sequence: CASSPTSGSP. The entire CDR3 sequence reads CASSPTSGSPQYF. The complete variable domain, with remaining parts taken from reference TRBV19 and TRBJ2-3, reads DGGITQSPKYLFRKEGQNVTLSCEQNLNHDAMYWYRQDPGQGLRLIYYSQIVNDFQKGDIAEGYSVSREKKESFPLTVTSAQKNPTAFYLCASSPTSGSPQYFGPGTRLTVL.